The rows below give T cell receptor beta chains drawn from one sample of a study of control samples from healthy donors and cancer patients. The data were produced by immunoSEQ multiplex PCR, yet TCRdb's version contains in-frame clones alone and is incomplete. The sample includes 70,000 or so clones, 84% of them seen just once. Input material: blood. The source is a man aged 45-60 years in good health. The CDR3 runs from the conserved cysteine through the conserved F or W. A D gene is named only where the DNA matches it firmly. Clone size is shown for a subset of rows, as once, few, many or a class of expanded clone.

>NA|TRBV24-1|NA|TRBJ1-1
CATSDFLDRFSMNTEAFF
TGTGCCACCAGTGATTTCCTGGACCGTTTCTCTATGAACACTGAAGCTTTCTTT
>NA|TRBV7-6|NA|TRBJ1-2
CASSPRGQMYGYTF
TGTGCCAGCAGTCCTCGGGGACAAATGTATGGCTACACCTTC
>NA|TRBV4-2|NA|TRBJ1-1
CASSLSHGNTEAFF
TGTGCCAGCAGTCTTTCGCACGGGAACACTGAAGCTTTCTTT
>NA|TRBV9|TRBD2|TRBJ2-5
CASSVASGEQETQYF
TGTGCCAGCAGCGTAGCTAGCGGGGAACAAGAGACCCAGTACTTC
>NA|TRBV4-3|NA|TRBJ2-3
CASSQDRGGSQYF
TGCGCCAGCAGCCAAGATCGAGGAGGTTCGCAGTATTTT
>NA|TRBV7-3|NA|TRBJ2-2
CASSLNAGRDPGELFF
TGTGCCAGCAGCTTAAACGCTGGGCGGGATCCCGGGGAGCTGTTTTTT
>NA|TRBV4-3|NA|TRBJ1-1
CASAPGRNTEAFF
TGCGCCAGCGCTCCGGGACGCAACACTGAAGCTTTCTTT
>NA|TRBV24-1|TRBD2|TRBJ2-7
CATSDFETSGTYEQYF
TGTGCCACCAGTGATTTTGAGACTAGCGGCACCTACGAGCAGTACTTC
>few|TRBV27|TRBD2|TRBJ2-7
CASSFGTSGYEQYF
TGTGCCAGCAGTTTCGGGACTAGCGGCTACGAGCAGTACTTC
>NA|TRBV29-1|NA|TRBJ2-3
CSVEWFRELNSDTQYF
TGCAGCGTTGAGTGGTTCCGGGAGCTCAATTCAGATACGCAGTATTTT
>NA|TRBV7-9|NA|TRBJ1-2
CASSLDSDYGYTF
TGTGCCAGCAGCCTTGACAGCGACTATGGCTACACCTTC
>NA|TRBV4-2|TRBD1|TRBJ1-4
CASSQKGQLPEKLFF
TGTGCCAGCAGCCAAAAGGGACAGCTTCCTGAAAAACTGTTTTTT
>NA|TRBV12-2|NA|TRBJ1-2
CASRLRFRGINYGYTF
TGTGCAAGTCGCTTAAGGTTCAGGGGTATTAACTATGGCTACACCTTC
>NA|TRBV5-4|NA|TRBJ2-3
CASSRGLTDTQYF
TGTGCCAGCAGCCGAGGACTCACAGATACGCAGTATTTT
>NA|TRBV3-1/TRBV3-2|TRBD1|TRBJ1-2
CASSLKDRDGYTF
TGTGCCAGCAGCCTCAAGGACAGGGATGGCTACACCTTC
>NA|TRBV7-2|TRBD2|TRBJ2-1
CASSSRTSGVNEQFF
TGTGCCAGCAGCTCCAGGACTAGCGGGGTCAATGAGCAGTTCTTC
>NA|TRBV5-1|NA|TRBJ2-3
CASSLALGTDTQYF
TGCGCCAGCAGCTTGGCCCTAGGCACAGATACGCAGTATTTT
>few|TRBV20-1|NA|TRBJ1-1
CSARGAGEAFF
TGCAGTGCTAGAGGTGCAGGGGAAGCTTTCTTT
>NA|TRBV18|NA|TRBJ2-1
CASSPNIHPSDNEQFF
TGTGCCAGCTCACCAAATATTCATCCGTCGGATAATGAGCAGTTCTTC
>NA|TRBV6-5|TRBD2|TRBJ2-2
CASRRYRGDTGELFF
TGTGCCAGCAGGCGGTACCGGGGGGACACCGGGGAGCTGTTTTTT
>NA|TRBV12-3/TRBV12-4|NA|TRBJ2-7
CASSPPGSYEQYF
TGTGCCAGCAGCCCGCCAGGGTCCTACGAGCAGTACTTC
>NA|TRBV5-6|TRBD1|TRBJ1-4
CASSLDGTVDSNEKLFF
TGTGCCAGCAGCTTGGATGGGACAGTGGATTCTAATGAAAAACTGTTTTTT
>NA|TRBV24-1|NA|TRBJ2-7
CATSDPRASYEQYF
TGTGCCACCAGTGATCCCCGGGCCTCCTACGAGCAGTACTTC
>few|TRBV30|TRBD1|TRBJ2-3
CAWSTTPGQGTDTQYF
TGTGCCTGGAGTACTACCCCGGGACAGGGCACAGATACGCAGTATTTT
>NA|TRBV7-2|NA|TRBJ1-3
CASSLKQGRNTIYF
TGTGCCAGCAGCTTAAAACAGGGTAGAAACACCATATATTTT
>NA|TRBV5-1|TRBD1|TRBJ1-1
CASSLGSTGGAEAFF
TGCGCCAGCAGCTTGGGATCTACAGGGGGCGCTGAAGCTTTCTTT
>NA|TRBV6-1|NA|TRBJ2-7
CASSEGEYEQYF
TGTGCCAGCAGTGAAGGAGAGTACGAGCAGTACTTC
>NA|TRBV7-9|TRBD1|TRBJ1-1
CASSYPGQGAAEAFF
TGTGCCAGCAGCTACCCGGGACAGGGGGCCGCTGAAGCTTTCTTT
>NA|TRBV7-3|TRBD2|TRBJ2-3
CASSSGLAGAYTDTQYF
TGTGCCAGCAGCTCGGGACTAGCGGGGGCCTACACAGATACGCAGTATTTT
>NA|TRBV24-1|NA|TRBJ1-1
CATSPGQGRDTEAFF
TGTGCCACCAGCCCCGGGCAGGGGCGCGACACTGAAGCTTTCTTT
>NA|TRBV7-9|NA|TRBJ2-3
CASSAASEYTQYF
TGTGCCAGCAGCGCGGCCTCGGAATATACGCAGTATTTT
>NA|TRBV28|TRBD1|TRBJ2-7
CASSPTGQGRYEQYF
TGTGCCAGCAGTCCAACGGGACAGGGACGTTACGAGCAGTACTTC
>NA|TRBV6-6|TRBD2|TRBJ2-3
CASSSQGLASTDTQYF
TGTGCCAGCAGTTCCCAGGGACTAGCGAGCACAGATACGCAGTATTTT
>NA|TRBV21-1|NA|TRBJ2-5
CASSKTQGGGWTQYF
TGTGCCAGCAGCAAAACACAGGGAGGTGGGTGGACCCAGTACTTC
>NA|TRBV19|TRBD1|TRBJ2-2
CASKKDRGSRTGELFF
TGTGCCAGTAAAAAGGACAGGGGGTCAAGGACCGGGGAGCTGTTTTTT
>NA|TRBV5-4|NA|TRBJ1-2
CASRTKGNYGYTF
TGTGCCAGCAGAACAAAGGGTAACTATGGCTACACCTTC
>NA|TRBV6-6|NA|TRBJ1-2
CATNSQGNYGYTF
TGTGCCACCAATTCACAGGGAAACTATGGCTACACCTTC
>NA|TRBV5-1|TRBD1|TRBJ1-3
CASRGQGKRYF
TGCGCCAGCAGGGGACAGGGGAAGAGGTATTTT
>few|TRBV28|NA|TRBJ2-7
CASSLYGVEQYF
TGTGCCAGCAGTTTATACGGGGTTGAGCAGTACTTC
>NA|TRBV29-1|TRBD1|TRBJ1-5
CSVGQGDQPQHF
TGCAGCGTAGGACAGGGGGATCAGCCCCAGCATTTT
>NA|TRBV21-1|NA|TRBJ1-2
CASSKETMRDALVAYGYTF
TGTGCCAGCAGCAAAGAAACGATGAGGGACGCTTTAGTTGCCTATGGCTACACCTTC
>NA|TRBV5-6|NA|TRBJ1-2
CASSLGRGARGYTF
TGTGCCAGCAGCCTGGGGAGGGGGGCGCGGGGCTACACCTTC
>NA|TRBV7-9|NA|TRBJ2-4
CASSLERQKPSLDKNIQYF
TGTGCCAGCAGCTTAGAACGGCAAAAGCCCTCTCTGGACAAAAACATTCAGTACTTC
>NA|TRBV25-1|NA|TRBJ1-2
CASSRLNYGYTF
TGTGCCAGCAGTAGGCTCAACTATGGCTACACCTTC
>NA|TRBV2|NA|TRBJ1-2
CASSDLLGRPYGYTF
TGTGCCAGCAGTGATCTGCTTGGCAGACCCTATGGCTACACCTTC
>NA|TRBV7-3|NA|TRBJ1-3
CASSPNSGNTIYF
TGTGCCAGCAGTCCCAATTCTGGAAACACCATATATTTT
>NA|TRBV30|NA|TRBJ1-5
CAWRSGSGNQPQHF
TGTGCCTGGAGGTCAGGGTCAGGCAATCAGCCCCAGCATTTT
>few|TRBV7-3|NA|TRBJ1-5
CASSFPSTGTPNQPQHF
TGTGCCAGCAGCTTTCCCTCAACCGGGACACCCAATCAGCCCCAGCATTTT
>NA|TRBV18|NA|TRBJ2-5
CASSPKQETQYF
TGTGCCAGCTCGCCCAAACAAGAGACCCAGTACTTC
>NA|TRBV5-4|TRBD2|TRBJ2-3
CASSLVLAGADTQYF
TGTGCCAGCAGCTTGGTACTAGCGGGAGCAGATACGCAGTATTTT
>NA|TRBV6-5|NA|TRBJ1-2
CASSYSNSRAFTF
TGTGCCAGCAGTTACTCTAACTCCAGGGCTTTCACCTTC
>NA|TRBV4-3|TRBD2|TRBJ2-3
CASSHSGGALDTQYF
TGCGCCAGCAGCCATAGCGGGGGGGCCTTGGATACGCAGTATTTT
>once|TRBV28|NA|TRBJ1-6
CASSPTGYNSPLHF
TGTGCCAGCAGTCCGACAGGTTACAATTCACCCCTCCACTTT
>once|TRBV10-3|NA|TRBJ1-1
CAIRNLKGTWGDTEAFF
TGTGCCATCAGAAACCTTAAGGGGACGTGGGGGGACACTGAAGCTTTCTTT